A single sample is the source of the 5 T cell receptor beta chains below, sequenced in a study of vaccination effects on CD4 cells after COVID-19. After expansion with viral peptide pools in the ViraFEST assay, antigen-specific CD4+ T cells were sequenced. Isolating CD4+ T cells followed around nine days of culture. Neither prior SARS-CoV-2 infection nor positive nucleocapsid antibodies were present in the vaccine recipients. No antigen has been identified for these receptors. Measured with immunoSEQ multiplex PCR; TCRdb has only the in-frame clones, and not every one. The data contain under 80,000 clones, 78% of them singletons. Material: CD4+ T cells from PBMCs cultured with SARS-CoV-2 spike peptides, obtained before COVID-19 vaccination. The receptors shown here come from a human donor who received a COVID-19 vaccine.

This chain links TRBV9 with TRBJ2-1; D is perhaps TRBD1 (7 bases). Trimming shortened V by 0 bases and J by 0 bases, and 10 bases separated the two germline ends. Germline-derived CDR1 and CDR2 are SGDLS and YYNGEE. The CDR3 is 16 residues long. The CDR3 reads CASSVGQGGSYNEQFF. CDR3 sequence (DNA): TGTGCCAGCAGCGTAGGCCAGGGGGGCTCCTACAATGAGCAGTTCTTC.

This clone was seen only a few times. The V and J genes are TRBV30 and TRBJ1-5, with D maybe TRBD1 (5 bases). The germline CDR1 and CDR2 sequences are GTSNPN and SVGIG (reference sequence). V was clipped by 0 bases and J by 0 bases, with 9 bases between them. The CDR3 is 15 amino acids. The CDR3 sequence: CAWSVPGLSNQPQHF. CDR3 DNA: TGTGCCTGGAGTGTACCGGGACTTAGCAATCAGCCCCAGCATTTT.

This chain connects TRBV6-5 to TRBJ1-2; D gene unclear. Per germline, CDR1 MNHEY and CDR2 SVGAGI. This CDR3 comprises 15 residues. Trimming removed 2 bases at V and 8 bases at J, with 18 bases between. The chain's CDR3 is CASSYRSPTLGGYTF. The DNA for the CDR3 is TGTGCCAGCAGTTACCGGAGTCCCACTTTGGGGGGCTACACCTTC.

The chain employs TRBV15 and TRBJ2-2, with D unclear. V lost 3 bases and J lost 4, with 6 bases in between. This CDR3 is built from 13 residues. From germline, CDR1 is LNHNV and CDR2 YYDKDF (reference sequence). The CDR3 coding sequence is TGTGCCACCAGCAGCAAGGGCACCGGGGAGCTGTTTTTT. It codes for CATSSKGTGELFF.

The V call is TRBV5-1, the J call TRBJ2-1; TRBD2 aligns across 8 bases. The CDR3 runs to 16 residues. The V gene end was trimmed by 0 bases and the J gene end by 8 bases; junction bases not matched to a gene: 10. Looked up from germline, CDR1 is SGHRS and CDR2 is YFSETQ. CDR3 DNA: TGCGCCAGCAGCTTGGGACCGGGGGGGCTATCATATGAGCAGTTCTTC. This sequence encodes CASSLGPGGLSYEQFF.